What follows are 3 T cell receptor beta chains derived from one specimen sequenced in a study of PD-1 blockade in classical Hodgkin lymphoma. The assay was immunoSEQ multiplex PCR, and TCRdb's table has in-frame clones only and misses some. The table records tens of thousands of clones, about nine tenths of them present only once. The sample's time point: cycle 4 day 1 (C4D1), after 6 weeks of nivolumab. Relapse was seen in all patients after autologous stem cell transplantation, and brentuximab vedotin exposure was variable. Here the sequenced sample was peripheral blood mononuclear cells (PBMCs), taken before the fourth cycle of nivolumab. The source of these receptors is a human donor with classical Hodgkin lymphoma.

The V and J genes are TRBV13 and TRBJ1-6, with D maybe TRBD1 (5 bases). The V and J ends lost 7 bases and 9 bases respectively, with 16 bases between them. The germline V gene encodes CDR1 PRHDT and CDR2 FYEKMQ (reference sequence). This CDR3 contains 14 residues. The CDR3 spells CASTRMGRGSPLHF. CDR3 in DNA: TGTGCCAGCACCCGAATGGGGAGGGGTTCACCCCTCCACTTT.

This chain uses TRBV9 with TRBJ1-4; TRBD1 is a possible D gene (5 bases). The CDR3 has 16 amino acids. The V end lost 0 bases, the J end lost 7 bases, and 16 bases lay between the germline ends. Germline CDR1 SGDLS, CDR2 YYNGEE. The chain's CDR3 is CASSVGDRYFGEKLFF. The DNA for the CDR3 is TGTGCCAGCAGCGTAGGGGACCGGTACTTCGGTGAAAAACTGTTTTTT. Together with reference TRBV9 and TRBJ1-4, the CDR3 gives the full variable domain: DSGVTQTPKHLITATGQRVTLRCSPRSGDLSVYWYQQSLDQGLQFLIQYYNGEERAKGNILERFSAQQFPDLHSELNLSSLELGDSALYFCASSVGDRYFGEKLFFGSGTQLSVL.

The CDR3 region has the DNA TGTGCCAGCAAGAGAGGGGGAGGGCTTCAAGAGACCCAGTACTTC. This gives the protein CASKRGGGLQETQYF. This chain connects TRBV2 to TRBJ2-5, with D possibly TRBD2 on 7 matching bases. There are 15 residues in the CDR3. Between the trimmed V and J ends, which lost 7 bases and 2 bases, there was a span of 17 bases. The V gene's germline CDR1 is SNHLY and CDR2 FYNNEI.